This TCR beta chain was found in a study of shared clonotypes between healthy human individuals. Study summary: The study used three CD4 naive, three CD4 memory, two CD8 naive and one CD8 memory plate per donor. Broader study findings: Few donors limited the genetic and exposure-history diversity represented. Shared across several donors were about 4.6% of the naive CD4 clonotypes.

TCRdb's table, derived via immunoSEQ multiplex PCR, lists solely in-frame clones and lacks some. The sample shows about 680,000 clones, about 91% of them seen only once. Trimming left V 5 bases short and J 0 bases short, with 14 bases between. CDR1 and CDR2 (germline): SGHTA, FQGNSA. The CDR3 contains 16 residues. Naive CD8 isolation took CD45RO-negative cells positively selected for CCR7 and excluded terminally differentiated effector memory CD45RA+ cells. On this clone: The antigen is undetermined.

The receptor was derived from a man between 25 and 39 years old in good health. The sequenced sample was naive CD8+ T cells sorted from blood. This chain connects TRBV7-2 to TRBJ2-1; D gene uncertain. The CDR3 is CASSAFPSGSYNEQFF. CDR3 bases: TGTGCCAGCAGCGCCTTTCCTAGTGGCTCCTACAATGAGCAGTTCTTC.